This T cell receptor (beta chain) was identified during a study of vaccination and CD4 T cells after COVID-19. Study-wide background: Nasal swab PCR detected SARS-CoV-2 in convalescent patients, who comprised under ten mild cases and one severe case. Samples were taken after vaccination, a median of roughly 70 days after dose two, with a range of 14 to 241. Findings and caveats of the study: This study had few convalescent patients and no early post-infection samples.

Noted treatment: approximately nine-day PBMC culture with coronavirus spike peptide pools or control peptides (ViraFEST assay). IL-2 (roughly 10 IU/ml) and peptide pools (approximately 10 ug/ml) were added to cultures of around 2 million PBMCs per well. Oncomine TCR Beta short-read sequencing was applied to DNA from cultured CD4+ T cells. TCRdb re-called the PCR reads through MiXCR, storing one row per CDR3 protein. The table has more than 13,000 distinct CDR3 sequences, 21% seen once. On this clonotype: Its specificity is not known.

This CDR3 has 12 residues. Trimming cost V 5 bases and J 1 base, with 6 bases left between them. Germline assignment: CDR1 SGHRS and CDR2 YFSETQ. The sample comprised cultured CD4+ T cells from blood. The receptor's source is a human donor with COVID-19. The V gene is TRBV5-1, the J gene TRBJ2-5, with no clear D. The CDR3 sequence: CASRTAQETQYF. For the CDR3, the DNA is TGCGCCAGCAGGACCGCCCAAGAGACCCAGTACTTC.